This T cell receptor (beta chain) comes out of a study of tumour-infiltrating T cells in Burkitt lymphoma. Whole-study context: Overall and progression-free survival were predicted by productive clonality.

CDR1 SGHNT and CDR2 YYREEE come from the germline V gene (reference sequence). This CDR3 is built from 15 residues. The table lists this clone with a few counts. One end of the junction varies from germline; a read error may be responsible. Using immunoSEQ multiplex PCR, the repertoire was profiled, and TCRdb retains in-frame clones only, with some absent. The data hold 5,000 to 6,500 clones, with over 9.5% observed a single time. The receptor's source is a human donor with diffuse large B-cell lymphoma. The chain employs TRBV5-4 and TRBJ1-2, with a tentative D call TRBD1 (5 bases). Sequenced input: tumor tissue. CDR3 amino acids: CASSPGTAQYYSYTF. For the CDR3, the DNA is TGTGCCAGCAGTCCCGGGACCGCCCAATACTATAGCTACACCTTC. Complete variable domain (other parts from reference TRBV5-4 and TRBJ1-2): ETGVTQSPTHLIKTRGQQVTLRCSSQSGHNTVSWYQQALGQGPQFIFQYYREEENGRGNFPPRFSGLQFPNYSSELNVNALELDDSALYLCASSPGTAQYYSYTFGSGTRLTVV.